The text below deals with one TCR beta chain. The sample originates from a study of blood T cell repertoires in COVID-19. Study-level background: Material from acute and convalescent COVID-19 was sourced from the United States, Italy and Spain. T cells, B-cell-depleted T cells, or PBMCs supplied cDNA or gDNA.

Under the authors' procedure: How many nucleated cells were present was estimated from reference gene primer amplification. Sequencing used immunoSEQ multiplex PCR; TCRdb keeps in-frame clones, though not all of them. V, J and clone size derive from that table, while D and trimming were established from the DNA sequence. This table has some 120,000 clones, approximately 87% appearing once. This CDR3 spans 19 amino acids. Germline assignment: CDR1 PRHDT and CDR2 FYEKMQ (reference sequence). V lost 4 bases, J lost 1 base, and 14 bases stayed unmatched. This clonotype originated in a man aged 45-65 years with acute or convalescent COVID-19. What was sequenced was peripheral blood. This chain connects TRBV13 to TRBJ2-1; TRBD2 matches at 9 bases. In DNA form, the CDR3 reads TGTGCCAGCAGCTCCCCATTAAGTAGCGGGAGCGCTTCCTACAATGAGCAGTTCTTC. It codes for CASSSPLSSGSASYNEQFF.